Shown below are 27 T cell receptor beta chains from a single sample sequenced in a study of blood T cells in healthy people across ages. Then a second PCR, running about 7 to 11 cycles, was carried out with a sample-barcoded 5' primer and a J-beta primer mix. Via MiXCR, TCRdb re-called the 5' RACE reads, giving one row per CDR3 protein. Counted here are fewer than 950,000 distinct CDR3 sequences, approximately 55% occurring once; the ten biggest clones make up roughly two fifths. The sequenced material came from blood. These receptor sequences come from an older man in good health.

This chain uses TRBV6-5 with TRBJ1-2; D ambiguous. Per germline, CDR1 MNHEY and CDR2 SVGAGI. The CDR3 loop spans 14 amino acids. The V gene lost 0 bases and the J gene lost 4 bases, with 9 bases spanning the gap. The CDR3 nucleotides are TGTGCCAGCAGTTACTCGAACGGGGTCTATGGCTACACCTTC. It yields the protein CASSYSNGVYGYTF.

This clonotype was recorded a few times. The V gene is TRBV29-1, the J gene TRBJ2-1; tentative D call: TRBD2 (7 bases). V was clipped by 1 base and J by 4 bases, with 17 bases between them. This CDR3 has 16 residues. Germline loops: CDR1 SQVTM, CDR2 ANQGSEA. The CDR3 DNA sequence: TGCAGCGTTGAAGGTTGGGGGGGCGGTGGTTACAATGAGCAGTTCTTC. Amino acids: CSVEGWGGGGYNEQFF.

The chain has TRBV5-5 and TRBJ2-7, with D tentatively TRBD1 (6 bases). TRBJ2-4 matches the DNA end more closely, so the J call is doubtful. Germline CDR1 reads SGHKS; CDR2 reads YYEKEE (reference sequence). The CDR3 is 18 amino acids. CDR3 DNA sequence: TGTGCCAGCAGCTTGTTACAGGGTGGAGGCAAGAGCAAAAACATTCAGTACTTC. As protein: CASSLLQGGGKSKNIQYF.

The V call is TRBV12-3 or TRBV12-4, the J call TRBJ2-7, with 7 bases lining up with TRBD2. The CDR3 is 15 amino acids. Trimming removed 5 bases from V and 0 bases from J; junction bases left unmatched: 7. The CDR3 sequence: CASSVGGTNSYEQYF. Here the CDR3 DNA reads TGTGCCAGCAGTGTCGGTGGGACTAACTCCTACGAGCAGTACTTC.

This clonotype appeared a single time. Since a much larger clone is just one base distant, this may be a read error. V usage is TRBV13 and J usage is TRBJ2-7; perhaps TRBD1 as D (5 bases). The CDR3 runs 15 residues. Germline values: CDR1 PRHDT, CDR2 FYEKMQ (reference sequence). V lost 3 bases, J lost 7 bases, and 19 bases lay in between. CDR3 DNA sequence: TGTGCCAGCAGCTTCCCCGATCAGGGAACCAATGAGCAGTACTTC. Its translation: CASSFPDQGTNEQYF.

The chain uses TRBV2 and TRBJ2-4, with 12 positions matching TRBD1. Judging by the DNA end, TRBJ2-7 fits better; the J call may be wrong. Per germline, CDR1 SNHLY and CDR2 FYNNEI. The CDR3 runs to 14 residues. CDR3 residues: CASHTGTGGCEQYF. As DNA, the CDR3 is TGTGCCAGTCATACCGGGACAGGGGGCTGCGAGCAGTACTTC.

The rearrangement uses TRBV7-2 and TRBJ2-7; the match to TRBD2 covers 10 bases. CDR3 length equals 15 residues. CDR1 is SGHTA, CDR2 FQGNSA, per germline. V was clipped by 3 bases and J by 3 bases; unmatched bases: 5. This CDR3 is CASSLQGLANYEQYF. The CDR3 region has the DNA TGTGCCAGCAGCTTGCAGGGACTAGCGAACTACGAGCAGTACTTC.

CDR3 coding DNA: TGTGCCAGCAGTTACGGTAGCGGGGACTACTACGAGCAGTACTTC. Translating it yields CASSYGSGDYYEQYF. The rearrangement links TRBV6-6 to TRBJ2-7, with TRBD2 identical over 8 bases. CDR1 and CDR2 from the germline V gene are MNHNY and SVGAGI (reference sequence). The J segment lost 3 bases and the V segment lost 2 bases, leaving 6 bases of the junction unmatched. This CDR3 region has 15 residues.

The table lists this clonotype with a few counts. The chain joins TRBV7-2 to TRBJ2-3; 13 bases agree with TRBD2. Germline V CDR1 and CDR2: SGHTA, FQGNSA. Losses at the gene ends were 1 base for V and 2 bases for J; bases not matched to a gene: 3. CDR3 size: 17 residues. CDR3: CASSLGGLAGVTDTQYF. The CDR3 coding sequence is TGTGCCAGCAGCTTAGGTGGACTAGCGGGAGTCACAGATACGCAGTATTTT.

The chain joins TRBV7-2 to TRBJ2-1; a weak D match, TRBD1 (6 bases). This CDR3 is 12 amino acids long. V lost 3 bases, J lost 8 bases, and 8 bases lay in between. The V gene's germline CDR1 is SGHTA and CDR2 FQGNSA. This chain's CDR3 is CASSFKGDEQFF. The CDR3 DNA follows: TGTGCCAGCAGCTTTAAGGGGGATGAGCAGTTCTTC.

This clonotype has only a few counts. The rearrangement links TRBV7-9 to TRBJ2-3, with 9 bases aligning to TRBD2. With V trimmed by 10 bases and J by 3 bases, 8 bases remained unmatched. Germline values: CDR1 SEHNR, CDR2 FQNEAQ (reference sequence). This CDR3 has 14 amino acids. CDR3 in DNA: TGTGCCAACGGCGGGACTAGCTCTACAGATACGCAGTATTTT. Its protein product is CANGGTSSTDTQYF.

This clonotype was seen a few times. The chain employs TRBV29-1 and TRBJ1-2; no firm D call. CDR1 is SQVTM and CDR2 is ANQGSEA in the germline V gene. This CDR3 has 10 residues. V dropped 8 bases and J dropped 7 bases, with 11 bases sitting between them. The CDR3 bases are TGCAGCTTCTCAGACGCTGGCTACACCTTC. This translates into CSFSDAGYTF.

V usage is TRBV15 and J usage is TRBJ2-1; the match to TRBD2 covers 10 bases. V lost 3 bases and J lost 4; bases outside the gene matches: 9. The CDR3 length is 17 residues. Germline V CDR1 and CDR2: LNHNV, YYDKDF (reference sequence). The CDR3 bases are TGTGCCACCAGCAGCGGGACTAGCGAACGCTATTACAATGAGCAGTTCTTC. Translation gives CATSSGTSERYYNEQFF.

Notes on this clonotype: One end of the junction does not line up with germline, which may come from a read error. V gene TRBV3-1 combines with J gene TRBJ1-1; TRBD1 agrees at 9 bases. The germline V gene has CDR1 LGHDT and CDR2 YNNKEL (reference sequence). CDR3 length: 14 amino acids. The DNA for the CDR3 is TGCGCCAGCAGCCAGCAGGACAGGGGCCCTGAAGCTTTCTTT. It is translated as CASSQQDRGPEAFF. The variable domain in full, completed from reference TRBV3-1 and TRBJ1-1, reads DTAVSQTPKYLVTQMGNDKSIKCEQNLGHDTMYWYKQDSKKFLKIMFSYNNKELIINETVPNRFSPKSPDKAHLNLHINSLELGDSAVYFCASSQQDRGPEAFFGQGTRLTVV.

CDR3 in amino acids: CASSQVPYNEQYF. The CDR3 nucleotides are TGTGCCAGCAGCCAAGTCCCGTACAATGAGCAGTACTTC. The chain couples TRBV14 to TRBJ2-4; D ambiguous. Trimming left V 1 base short and J 13 bases short, with 14 bases between. This CDR3 comprises 13 residues. Germline V gene data show CDR1 as SGHDN and CDR2 as FVKESK.

This clonotype was detected only a few times. The chain links TRBV5-1 to TRBJ2-5, with 8 nucleotides matching TRBD2. The ends lost 7 bases at V and 1 base at J; junction bases unmatched: 3. The CDR3 is 13 residues long. CDR1 SGHRS and CDR2 YFSETQ come from the germline V gene. CDR3 loop: CASALAGQETQYF. The CDR3 bases are TGCGCCAGCGCCCTAGCGGGCCAAGAGACCCAGTACTTC.

The sample holds a few counts of this clonotype. The V and J genes are TRBV7-3 and TRBJ2-3; TRBD2 matches 14 bases. V gave up 0 bases and J gave up 1 base; unmatched junction bases: 6. This CDR3 contains 19 residues. Germline V lookup: CDR1 SGHTA, CDR2 FQGTGA. The DNA for the CDR3 is TGTGCCAGCAGCTTAACGGGACTAGCGGGAGAGTGGGGCACAGATACGCAGTATTTT. This gives the protein CASSLTGLAGEWGTDTQYF.

This clonotype has just a few counts. The chain combines TRBV18 with TRBJ1-2; no definite D call. This CDR3 comprises 11 residues. Looked up from germline, CDR1 is KGHSH and CDR2 is LQKENI. V lost 2 bases and J 8 bases, leaving 6 bases between the germline ends. DNA of the CDR3: TGTGCCAGCTCACCAGGGTCCGGCTACACCTTC. Its translation is CASSPGSGYTF.

The chain carries TRBV14 and TRBJ2-1, with TRBD2 matching over 7 bases. Germline assignment: CDR1 SGHDN and CDR2 FVKESK. This CDR3 is built from 14 residues. V was pared by 4 bases and J by 5 bases, with 5 bases of the junction left unmatched. The CDR3 here is CASSPAGLHNEQFF. The CDR3 nucleotides are TGTGCCAGCAGCCCAGCGGGGCTACACAATGAGCAGTTCTTC.

This clonotype was counted ten times or more. The chain joins TRBV3-1 to TRBJ1-2; 7 bases align to TRBD1. The germline CDR1 and CDR2 sequences are LGHDT and YNNKEL (reference sequence). The J segment lost 8 bases and the V segment lost 5 bases, leaving 17 bases of the junction unmatched. The CDR3 is made up of 16 amino acids. CDR3 nucleotides: TGTGCCAGCAGCTACTATCGAGGGGGCCAACCGCGGGGCTACACCTTC. Amino acids: CASSYYRGGQPRGYTF.

V usage is TRBV18 and J usage is TRBJ2-1; D remains unclear. This CDR3 is 15 amino acids long. Trimming took 3 bases from V and 3 from J, leaving 12 bases between them. The V gene's germline CDR1 is KGHSH and CDR2 LQKENI. CDR3 coding DNA: TGTGCCAGCTCACCCGACGTAGTTTACTACAATGAGCAGTTCTTC. It yields the protein CASSPDVVYYNEQFF. Full variable domain (outside the CDR3, taken from reference TRBV18 and TRBJ2-1): NAGVMQNPRHLVRRRGQEARLRCSPMKGHSHVYWYRQLPEEGLKFMVYLQKENIIDESGMPKERFSAEFPKEGPSILRIQQVVRGDSAAYFCASSPDVVYYNEQFFGPGTRLTVL.

The chain employs TRBV5-6 and TRBJ2-5; D possibly matches TRBD1 or TRBD2 (5 bases each). With the DNA end fitting TRBJ2-1 better, the J assignment may be wrong. The germline V gene encodes CDR1 SGHDT and CDR2 YYEEEE. The CDR3 has 14 residues. The CDR3 DNA reads as TGTGCCAGCAGCGACGGGACGGCCCAAGAGACCCAGTTCTTC. Its protein is CASSDGTAQETQFF.

In its sample, this clonotype was seen once. This chain connects TRBV6-5 to TRBJ2-1; unclear D gene. Matching the DNA end better, TRBJ2-7 makes the J call doubtful. Germline loops: CDR1 MNHEY, CDR2 SVGAGI. The CDR3 length is 15 residues. DNA of the CDR3: TGTGCCAGCAGCCTAATGCCGAGCTCCTACAATGAGCAGTACTTC. It translates to CASSLMPSSYNEQYF.

This clonotype was seen a single time. This chain joins TRBV2 and TRBJ2-7, with TRBD2 matching over 9 bases. The closer fit of TRBJ2-5 to the DNA end suggests the J call may be wrong. Germline CDR1 is SNHLY and CDR2 is FYNNEI. The CDR3 spans 13 residues. CDR3 DNA sequence: TGTGCCAACCCGAAGCGGGAGGAGGGGACCCAGTACTTC. The encoded protein is CANPKREEGTQYF.

This clonotype was observed a handful of times. At one end the junction does not follow the germline gene, possibly because of a read error. The J gene is TRBJ1-2, the V gene TRBV29-1; a possible D gene is TRBD1 (5 bases). Germline V gives CDR1 SQVTM, CDR2 ANQGSEA. The CDR3 is 11 amino acids. The CDR3 reads CSVEDSHGYTF. The CDR3 region has the DNA TGCAGCGTCGAAGACAGCCATGGCTACACCTTC.

This clonotype came up a few times. This chain links TRBV3-1 with TRBJ2-1; D is uncertain. CDR3 length: 11 amino acids. Germline V lookup: CDR1 LGHDT, CDR2 YNNKEL (reference sequence). The germline V and J ends were trimmed by 3 bases and 13 bases, with 10 bases remaining between them. CDR3 region: CASSQVADQFF. The CDR3, as DNA: TGTGCCAGCAGCCAGGTAGCTGACCAGTTCTTC.

Notes on this clonotype: The junction departs from the called germline gene at one end, perhaps through a read error. The CDR3: CASNLFGTGAQETQYF. CDR3 bases: TGTGCCAGCAATTTATTTGGGACAGGGGCGCAAGAGACCCAGTACTTC. The chain couples TRBV12-3 or TRBV12-4 to TRBJ2-5; 10 nucleotides align to TRBD1. The CDR3 is 16 amino acids.